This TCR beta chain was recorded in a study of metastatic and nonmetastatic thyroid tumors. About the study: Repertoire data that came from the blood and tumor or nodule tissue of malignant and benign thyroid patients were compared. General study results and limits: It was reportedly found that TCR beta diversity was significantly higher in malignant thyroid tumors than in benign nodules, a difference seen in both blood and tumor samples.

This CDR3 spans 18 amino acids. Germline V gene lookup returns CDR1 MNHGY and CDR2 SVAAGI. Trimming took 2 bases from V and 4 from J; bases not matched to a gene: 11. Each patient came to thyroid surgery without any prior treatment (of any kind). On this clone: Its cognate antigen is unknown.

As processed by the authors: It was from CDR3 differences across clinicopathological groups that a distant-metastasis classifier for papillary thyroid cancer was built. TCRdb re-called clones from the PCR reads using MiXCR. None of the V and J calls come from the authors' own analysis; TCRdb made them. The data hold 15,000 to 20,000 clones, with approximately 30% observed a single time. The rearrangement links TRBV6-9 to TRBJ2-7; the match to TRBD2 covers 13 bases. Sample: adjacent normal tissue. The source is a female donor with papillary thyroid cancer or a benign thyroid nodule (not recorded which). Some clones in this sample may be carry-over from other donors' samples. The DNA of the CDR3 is TGTGCCAGCAGTTATGTTCCGGGACTAGCGGGAAGGGCATACGAGCAGTACTTC. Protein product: CASSYVPGLAGRAYEQYF.